These 20 T cell receptor beta chains were all obtained from the same sample, sequenced in a study of blood T cells in healthy people across ages. A sample-barcoded 5' primer and a J-beta primer mix were used in a second PCR of roughly 6 to 12 cycles. TCRdb reprocessed the 5' RACE reads with MiXCR, giving one entry per CDR3 protein. The data contain some 640,000 distinct CDR3 sequences, 49% of them singletons. Specimen: blood. The receptors here all came from a woman aged 55-69 years in good health.

The V call is TRBV6-5, the J call TRBJ1-1, with a possible D match to TRBD1 (6 bases). The germline V and J ends were trimmed by 6 bases and 2 bases, with 13 bases remaining between them. Germline CDR1 MNHEY, CDR2 SVGAGI. The CDR3 is 14 residues long. CDR3 nucleotides: TGTGCCAGCAGAGTTGACAGGCTAAACACTGAAGCTTTCTTT. This gives the protein CASRVDRLNTEAFF.

The chain uses TRBV6-4 and TRBJ2-3, with 11 bases aligning to TRBD1. Germline V gene sequence: CDR1 MRHNA, CDR2 SNTAGT. Unmatched junction bases numbered 8, after V lost 11 bases and J lost 4 bases. The CDR3 has 14 amino acids. For the CDR3, the DNA is TGTGCCTGGGGGACAGGGGGTATCGCAGATACGCAGTATTTT. This gives the protein CAWGTGGIADTQYF.

The CDR3 here is CASSSAFRGGEQYF. DNA of the CDR3: TGTGCCAGCAGTTCCGCTTTCAGGGGGGGTGAGCAGTACTTC. The chain employs TRBV7-2 and TRBJ2-7; D might be TRBD1 or TRBD2, each matching 7 bases. This CDR3 region has 14 residues. Germline CDR1 is SGHTA and CDR2 is FQGNSA. V gave up 6 bases and J gave up 7 bases, with 19 bases separating them.

The V gene is TRBV6-2 or TRBV6-3, the J gene TRBJ2-7; no definite D call. This CDR3 is 13 amino acids long. Germline CDR1 and CDR2: MNHEY and SVGEGT. V was shortened by 2 bases and J by 0 bases, with 5 bases between the two germline ends. The CDR3 bases are TGTGCCAGCAGTTACGCTAACTCCTACGAGCAGTACTTC. As protein: CASSYANSYEQYF.

The genes are TRBV13 and TRBJ2-5, with 9 bases that match TRBD2. The CDR3 spans 15 residues. V lost 5 bases, J lost 2 bases, and 6 bases stayed unmatched. CDR1 and CDR2 from the germline V gene are PRHDT and FYEKMQ (reference sequence). CDR3: CASSHSGRPQETQYF. DNA for the CDR3: TGTGCCAGCAGCCATAGCGGGAGACCGCAAGAGACCCAGTACTTC.

The genes are TRBV7-9 and TRBJ2-5; 7 bases fit TRBD1. TRBJ2-7 matches the DNA end more closely, so the J call is doubtful. Germline CDR1 is SEHNR and CDR2 is FQNEAQ (reference sequence). The CDR3 extends over 16 amino acids. Here the CDR3 DNA reads TGTGCCAGCAGCCCGTATGACAGGGTGAAGAGTTACGAGCAGTACTTC. This codes for CASSPYDRVKSYEQYF.

The CDR3 region has the DNA TGTGCCAGCAGCAATAAGGCTGTCACTGAAGCTTTCTTT. This gives the protein CASSNKAVTEAFF. The chain links TRBV21-1 to TRBJ1-1. TRBV21-1 is labeled a pseudogene. The length of the CDR3 is 13 residues.

The V call is TRBV20-1, the J call TRBJ2-5; 9 nucleotides agree with TRBD1. The V gene end was trimmed by 2 bases and the J gene end by 5 bases; junction bases not matched to a gene: 6. Germline lookup yields CDR1 DFQATT and CDR2 SNEGSKA (reference sequence). The CDR3 covers 14 residues. The CDR3 sequence is CSARPGQGVETQYF. DNA for the CDR3: TGCAGTGCTAGACCGGGACAGGGTGTGGAGACCCAGTACTTC.

This clonotype was picked up many times. The V and J genes are TRBV29-1 and TRBJ2-5, with 12 nucleotides matching TRBD2. Germline lookup yields CDR1 SQVTM and CDR2 ANQGSEA. The CDR3 length is 14 residues. Trimming removed 3 bases from V and 4 bases from J; junction bases left unmatched: 3. In DNA form, the CDR3 reads TGCAGCGTTGACGCTAGCGGGGGGGGAGAGACCCAGTACTTC. It specifies CSVDASGGGETQYF. The full variable domain, completed using reference TRBV29-1 and TRBJ2-5, is SAVISQKPSRDICQRGTSLTIQCQVDSQVTMMFWYRQQPGQSLTLIATANQGSEATYESGFVIDKFPISRPNLTFSTLTVSNMSPEDSSIYLCSVDASGGGETQYFGPGTRLLVL.

This clonotype was seen more than once but under ten times. The J gene is TRBJ1-2, the V gene TRBV6-1; no reliable D call. V was shortened by 2 bases and J by 4 bases, with 8 bases between the two germline ends. Germline lookup yields CDR1 MNHNS and CDR2 SASEGT. CDR3 length equals 13 residues. This CDR3 reads CASSESRGYGYTF. Written as DNA, the CDR3 is TGTGCCAGCAGTGAATCCCGGGGCTATGGCTACACCTTC.

This sequence joins TRBV20-1 and TRBJ2-1, with 12 bases aligning to TRBD1. The assigned J gene may be wrong: the sequence end matches TRBJ2-7 better. Germline CDR1 and CDR2: DFQATT and SNEGSKA (reference sequence). This CDR3 spans 15 amino acids. CDR3: CSARYGDRGLYEQYF. The CDR3 DNA reads as TGCAGTGCTAGATACGGGGACAGGGGGCTTTACGAGCAGTACTTC.

The rearrangement uses TRBV4-1 and TRBJ1-4; a possible D gene is TRBD1 (6 bases). Trimming pared 3 bases from V and 5 bases from J, leaving 16 bases between. Germline V gives CDR1 MGHRA, CDR2 YSYEKL. The CDR3 consists of 16 residues. As DNA, the CDR3 is TGCGCCAGCAGCCACCCCACCGATACAGGGAATGAAAAACTGTTTTTT. It is translated as CASSHPTDTGNEKLFF.

In its sample, this clonotype was seen a few times. V is TRBV29-1 and J is TRBJ2-1; D might be TRBD2 (5 bases). Between the trimmed V and J ends, which lost 3 bases and 0 bases, there was a span of 21 bases. CDR1 is SQVTM, CDR2 ANQGSEA, per germline. CDR3 length equals 18 residues. CDR3 sequence reads: CSVEGAFWHVGSYNEQFF. DNA of the CDR3: TGCAGCGTTGAGGGAGCCTTCTGGCATGTGGGCTCCTACAATGAGCAGTTCTTC.

The V gene is TRBV9, the J gene TRBJ2-4; the D is unclear. Germline CDR1 SGDLS, CDR2 YYNGEE. Trimming removed 2 bases from V and 2 bases from J, with 8 bases in between. This CDR3 contains 14 residues. CDR3: CASSVDGSKNIQYF. In DNA, the CDR3 is TGTGCCAGCAGCGTGGACGGCTCCAAAAACATTCAGTACTTC.

V usage is TRBV6-5 and J usage is TRBJ2-1, with 7 bases identical to TRBD1. The germline CDR1 and CDR2 sequences are MNHEY and SVGAGI. The CDR3 runs to 14 residues. The V gene end was trimmed by 5 bases and the J gene end by 6 bases; junction bases not matched to a gene: 7. CDR3 amino acids: CASSLTGLGNEQFF. The CDR3 nucleotides are TGTGCCAGCAGTCTGACAGGGTTAGGCAATGAGCAGTTCTTC.

The chain uses TRBV5-4 and TRBJ1-4; 9 bases are a match to TRBD1. J gave up 8 bases and V 4 bases, and 9 bases lay outside the gene matches. Germline CDR1 reads SGHNT; CDR2 reads YYREEE (reference sequence). This CDR3 comprises 15 residues. CDR3 amino acids: CASSLPGQGKEKLFF. The CDR3 DNA follows: TGTGCCAGCAGCCTGCCGGGACAGGGAAAAGAAAAACTGTTTTTT. Supplemented by reference TRBV5-4 and TRBJ1-4, the full variable domain reads ETGVTQSPTHLIKTRGQQVTLRCSSQSGHNTVSWYQQALGQGPQFIFQYYREEENGRGNFPPRFSGLQFPNYSSELNVNALELDDSALYLCASSLPGQGKEKLFFGSGTQLSVL.

The chain carries TRBV5-1 and TRBJ2-5, with 9 nucleotides matching TRBD2. The trim removed 0 bases at V and 11 bases at J, leaving 11 bases unmatched. Germline lookup yields CDR1 SGHRS and CDR2 YFSETQ. This CDR3 comprises 15 residues. The CDR3 reads CASSLVSGRSNEQYF. The DNA for the CDR3 is TGCGCCAGCAGCTTGGTTAGCGGGAGATCCAATGAGCAGTACTTC.

This clonotype appeared a few times. The CDR3 nucleotides are TGTGCCAGCAGTCCCGGTGAGGACAGGGGGACGTACTTC. This codes for CASSPGEDRGTYF. The genes are TRBV2 and TRBJ2-5; 10 nucleotides agree with TRBD1. J was trimmed by 13 bases and V by 5 bases; bases with no gene match: 10. CDR3 size: 13 residues. Germline V lookup: CDR1 SNHLY, CDR2 FYNNEI.

This clonotype has a handful of counts. The chain is built from TRBV27 and TRBJ1-6, with D maybe TRBD1 (5 bases). V lost 6 bases and J 7 bases, leaving 16 bases between the germline ends. CDR1 is MNHEY and CDR2 is SMNVEV in the germline V gene (reference sequence). The CDR3 contains 15 residues. The CDR3 here is CASRAARGNNSPLHF. For the CDR3, the DNA is TGTGCCAGCAGAGCTGCGCGGGGGAACAATTCACCCCTCCACTTT.

This clonotype was picked up a small number of times. The rearrangement links TRBV29-1 to TRBJ2-2; 9 positions agree with TRBD1. V shed 7 bases and J 6 bases; nucleotides not matched to a gene: 3. This CDR3 is built from 12 residues. Germline V gene sequence: CDR1 SQVTM, CDR2 ANQGSEA. The CDR3 bases are TGCAGCGCGGACAGGGGACCCGGGGAGCTGTTTTTT. It encodes CSADRGPGELFF.